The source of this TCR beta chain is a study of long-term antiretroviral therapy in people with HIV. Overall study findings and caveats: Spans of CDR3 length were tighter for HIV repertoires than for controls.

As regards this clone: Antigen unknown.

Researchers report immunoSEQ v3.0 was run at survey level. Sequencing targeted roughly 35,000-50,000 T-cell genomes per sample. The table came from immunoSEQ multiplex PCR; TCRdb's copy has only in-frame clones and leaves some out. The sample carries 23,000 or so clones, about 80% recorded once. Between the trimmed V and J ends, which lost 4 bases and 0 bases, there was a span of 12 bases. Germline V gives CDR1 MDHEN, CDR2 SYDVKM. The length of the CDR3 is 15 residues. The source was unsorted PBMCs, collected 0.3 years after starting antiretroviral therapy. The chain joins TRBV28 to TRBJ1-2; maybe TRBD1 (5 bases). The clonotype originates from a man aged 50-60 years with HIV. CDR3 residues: CASSYGAIANYGYTF. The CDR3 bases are TGTGCCAGCAGTTATGGGGCCATAGCTAACTATGGCTACACCTTC.